This T cell receptor (beta chain) was captured in a study of T cell repertoires in cytomegalovirus infection. For the study at large: A matching HLA type, together with CMV infection, was signaled by public TCR beta signatures.

This CDR3 has 12 residues. V gave up 10 bases and J gave up 6 bases; unmatched junction bases: 5. Germline loops: CDR1 MGHRA, CDR2 YSYEKL. Notes on the study in general: Public TCR beta family frequency separated CMV-and-HLA carriers, including in an independent cohort.

One entry per CDR3 protein results from TCRdb running MiXCR on the reads. Among about 830,000 distinct CDR3 sequences listed, roughly 33% were seen once. Only a few counts were recorded for this clonotype. Antigen: not known. This sequence joins TRBV4-1 and TRBJ2-3, with 9 bases lining up with TRBD1. This TCR derives from a human donor in good health (CMV status not recorded). Some clones in this sample may be carry-over from other donors' samples. Specimen: cultured CD8+ T cells from PBMCs, collected from culture after CMV antigen stimulation. The DNA of the CDR3 is TGCGCCAACAGGACAGGGGACGATACGCAGTATTTT. Amino acid sequence: CANRTGDDTQYF.